Following are 27 T cell receptor beta chains from one sample sequenced in a study of shared clonotypes between healthy human individuals. Profiled with immunoSEQ multiplex PCR; TCRdb holds only in-frame clones, not every one. This sample has about 1 million clones, with more than 65% found just once. Sequenced input: memory CD4+ T cells sorted from blood. Subset defined: CD45RA-negative fraction. These receptors came from a man aged 18 to 30 in good health.

The chain uses TRBV2 and TRBJ2-7; TRBD1 agrees at 11 bases. This CDR3 is 14 amino acids long. Trimming removed 7 bases from V and 4 bases from J; junction bases left unmatched: 6. CDR1 is SNHLY, CDR2 FYNNEI, per germline. CDR3 DNA: TGTGCCAGCAACCTAGGACAGGGGGCGTACGAGCAGTACTTC. Translation: CASNLGQGAYEQYF.

V and J are TRBV7-2 and TRBJ1-1; unclear D gene. CDR1 is SGHTA and CDR2 is FQGNSA in the germline V gene. Trimming pared 2 bases from V and 7 bases from J, leaving 8 bases between. The CDR3 totals 12 residues. DNA for the CDR3: TGTGCCAGCAGCTTAATTCGGGTTGAAGCTTTCTTT. Amino acid sequence: CASSLIRVEAFF. The variable domain in full, with the rest retrieved from reference TRBV7-2 and TRBJ1-1, is GAGVSQSPSNKVTEKGKDVELRCDPISGHTALYWYRQSLGQGLEFLIYFQGNSAPDKSGLPSDRFSAERTGGSVSTLTIQRTQQEDSAVYLCASSLIRVEAFFGQGTRLTVV.

The chain is built from TRBV5-1 and TRBJ2-5, with D tentatively TRBD1 (6 bases). V gave up 6 bases and J gave up 1 base, with 10 bases separating them. Germline CDR1 and CDR2: SGHRS and YFSETQ. The CDR3 loop spans 13 amino acids. CDR3 region: CASTQGGQETQYF. DNA of the CDR3: TGCGCCAGCACCCAAGGGGGCCAAGAGACCCAGTACTTC.

The chain employs TRBV7-2 and TRBJ2-1, with 14 bases that match TRBD2. The V segment lost 5 bases and the J segment 1 base; nucleotides outside the gene matches: 4. The CDR3 loop spans 17 amino acids. Per the germline V gene, CDR1 is SGHTA and CDR2 is FQGNSA. For the CDR3, the DNA is TGTGCCAGCAGCGGGACTAGCGGGAGTTTTTCCTACAATGAGCAGTTCTTC. Amino acid sequence: CASSGTSGSFSYNEQFF.

V and J are TRBV4-3 and TRBJ2-5, with 9 bases that match TRBD1. The germline gives CDR1 LGHNA, CDR2 YSLEER. V lost 6 bases, J lost 5 bases, and 10 bases stayed unmatched. This CDR3 has 15 residues. The CDR3 protein is CASSPGQGRTETQYF. As DNA, the CDR3 is TGCGCCAGCAGTCCCGGACAGGGGAGGACGGAGACCCAGTACTTC.

This clone was recorded at least ten times. Other DNA sequences in the same sample also yield this CDR3. This chain connects TRBV7-8 to TRBJ2-5; D uncertain. The CDR3 covers 13 residues. The ends were cut back, 2 bases at V and 2 bases at J, with 6 bases in the middle. From germline, CDR1 is SGHVS and CDR2 FQNEAQ. The CDR3 reads CASSLLLQETQYF. The DNA of the CDR3 is TGTGCCAGCAGCTTATTACTACAAGAGACCCAGTACTTC.

This chain uses TRBV23-1 with TRBJ2-2; 11 nucleotides match TRBD1. TRBV23-1 is flagged as an ORF with uncertain function. This CDR3 is built from 15 residues. The ends lost 0 bases at V and 6 bases at J; junction bases unmatched: 0. Here the CDR3 DNA reads TGCGCCAGCAGTCAATCGGGACAGGGGGCCGGGGAGCTGTTTTTT. This gives the protein CASSQSGQGAGELFF.

The V call is TRBV6-5, the J call TRBJ2-7, with no clear D. Germline CDR1 is MNHEY and CDR2 is SVGAGI. Trimming shortened V by 4 bases and J by 5 bases, and 6 bases separated the two germline ends. This CDR3 is built from 11 residues. The CDR3 sequence: CASSSIHEQYF. The CDR3 DNA sequence: TGTGCCAGCAGTTCCATCCACGAGCAGTACTTC.

A note on this clone: This same CDR3 is encoded by further DNA sequences in the sample. The CDR3 bases are TGCGCCAGCAGCTTGGCCGGGAGCTCTGGAAACACCATATATTTT. It specifies CASSLAGSSGNTIYF. V usage is TRBV5-1 and J usage is TRBJ1-3; D remains unclear. Trimming removed 0 bases at V and 0 bases at J, with 7 bases between. The CDR3 is 15 amino acids. Germline V CDR1 and CDR2: SGHRS, YFSETQ.

This clone was detected only once. J is TRBJ2-7 and V is TRBV11-2, with D perhaps matching TRBD1 (5 bases). This CDR3 has 15 residues. Germline assignment: CDR1 SGHAT and CDR2 FQNNGV. V was pared by 4 bases and J by 0 bases, with 13 bases between. DNA of the CDR3: TGTGCCAGCAGCTATTGGACCGACAGCTCCTACGAGCAGTACTTC. Translated, it gives CASSYWTDSSYEQYF.

This rearrangement joins TRBV5-1 to TRBJ2-7; 8 bases are shared with TRBD2. With 0 bases clipped from V and 4 bases from J, the junction kept 3 bases outside the gene matches. Looked up from germline, CDR1 is SGHRS and CDR2 is YFSETQ. This CDR3 is 14 amino acids long. CDR3 bases: TGCGCCAGCAGCTTGGGTCGGGAGGGGTACGAGCAGTACTTC. Encoded protein: CASSLGREGYEQYF.

The rearrangement uses TRBV5-1 and TRBJ2-7; 9 positions agree with TRBD1. Germline V CDR1 and CDR2: SGHRS, YFSETQ. Trimming at V came to 4 bases and at J to 6 bases, leaving 8 bases not matched to a gene. This CDR3 comprises 14 residues. CDR3 protein: CASSGGQGGREQYF. The DNA for the CDR3 is TGCGCCAGCAGCGGGGGACAGGGTGGCCGCGAGCAGTACTTC.

Regarding this clone: Other DNA sequences in the sample encode the same CDR3. This sequence joins TRBV27 and TRBJ1-5; D gene ambiguous. The CDR3 is 13 residues long. CDR1 is MNHEY, CDR2 SMNVEV, per germline (reference sequence). Trimming stripped 2 bases from V and 6 bases from J, with 8 bases between. The CDR3 spells CASSLVEGQPQHF. The CDR3 nucleotides read TGTGCCAGCAGTTTAGTAGAGGGTCAGCCCCAGCATTTT.

V and J are TRBV4-1 and TRBJ1-6; the D is unclear. Germline CDR1 is MGHRA and CDR2 is YSYEKL. V gave up 1 base and J gave up 10 bases, with 11 bases separating them. The CDR3 extends over 14 amino acids. CDR3 residues: CASSQGVEGSPLHF. The CDR3 DNA sequence: TGCGCCAGCAGCCAAGGGGTGGAGGGATCACCCCTCCACTTT.

The chain carries TRBV4-1 and TRBJ2-7; TRBD1 agrees at 9 bases. Germline values: CDR1 MGHRA, CDR2 YSYEKL. The V and J ends lost 3 bases and 3 bases, in that order; junction bases with no gene match: 6. The CDR3 covers 15 residues. Here the CDR3 reads CASSQAGTGFYEQYF. The CDR3 coding sequence is TGCGCCAGCAGCCAGGCCGGGACAGGGTTCTACGAGCAGTACTTC.

The chain has TRBV4-1 and TRBJ1-2, with 7 bases matching TRBD1. Germline lookup yields CDR1 MGHRA and CDR2 YSYEKL. Trimming cost V 1 base and J 4 bases; bases outside gene matches: 6. The CDR3 covers 15 residues. CDR3 DNA: TGCGCCAGCAGCCAAGCCACCAGGGGGTTCTATGGCTACACCTTC. It encodes CASSQATRGFYGYTF.

The chain recombines TRBV18 with TRBJ2-2; the D is unclear. CDR3 length: 13 amino acids. The germline V and J ends were trimmed by 3 bases and 7 bases, with 9 bases remaining between them. In germline, CDR1 is KGHSH, CDR2 LQKENI. CDR3 DNA sequence: TGTGCCAGCTCACCCCCGGTTGTCGGGGAGCTGTTTTTT. Translating it yields CASSPPVVGELFF.

The chain uses TRBV7-2 and TRBJ2-7, with 8 bases matching TRBD2. This CDR3 is 16 amino acids long. CDR1 is SGHTA, CDR2 FQGNSA, per germline. Trimming cost V 2 bases and J 2 bases; bases outside gene matches: 8. CDR3 sequence: CASSLPGGSGTYEQYF. In nucleotides, the CDR3 is TGTGCCAGCAGCTTACCCGGGGGTAGCGGGACCTACGAGCAGTACTTC.

The chain is built from TRBV20-1 and TRBJ2-1; no clear D gene. In germline, CDR1 is DFQATT, CDR2 SNEGSKA (reference sequence). Between the trimmed V and J ends, which lost 8 bases and 9 bases, there was a span of 11 bases. The CDR3 runs 10 residues. The CDR3 coding sequence is TGCAGTTTAGGTTTGGTTGAGCAGTTCTTC. Translation gives CSLGLVEQFF.

The chain is built from TRBV7-9 and TRBJ2-3; 8 bases map to TRBD2. The germline V gene encodes CDR1 SEHNR and CDR2 FQNEAQ (reference sequence). V lost 4 bases to trimming and J lost 0 bases; unmatched junction nucleotides: 3. The CDR3 runs to 15 residues. The CDR3 DNA is TGTGCCAGCAGCTCGGAGCGGGGGAGCACAGATACGCAGTATTTT. This sequence encodes CASSSERGSTDTQYF.

The V and J genes are TRBV29-1 and TRBJ1-5; a possible D gene is TRBD1 (5 bases). CDR3 length: 16 residues. Per germline, CDR1 SQVTM and CDR2 ANQGSEA. The CDR3: CTFTGTPSYSNQPQHF. CDR3 in DNA: TGCACCTTTACGGGGACTCCCTCTTATAGCAATCAGCCCCAGCATTTT.

The gene calls are TRBV5-8 and TRBJ1-1; TRBD1 agrees at 9 bases. There are 15 residues in the CDR3. Germline CDR1 reads SGHTS; CDR2 reads YDEGEE. With V trimmed by 0 bases and J by 1 base, 1 base remained unmatched. This CDR3 reads CASSLVGQGNTEAFF. CDR3 bases: TGTGCCAGCAGCTTGGTGGGACAGGGGAACACTGAAGCTTTCTTT.

The rearrangement joins TRBV7-8 to TRBJ1-2; D is unclear. The CDR3 has 13 amino acids. Germline V CDR1 and CDR2: SGHVS, FQNEAQ. Trimming shortened V by 0 bases and J by 7 bases, and 9 bases separated the two germline ends. The chain's CDR3 is CASSLARTGGYTF. In nucleotides, the CDR3 is TGTGCCAGCAGCTTAGCCCGGACCGGTGGCTACACCTTC.

The V and J genes are TRBV10-3 and TRBJ2-6; 7 bases are shared with TRBD2. This CDR3 has 16 amino acids. CDR1 and CDR2 from the germline V gene are ENHRY and SYGVKD. After removal of 5 bases from V and 2 bases from J, the junction contained 6 bases not matched to a gene. The CDR3 loop is CAISSREGPGANVLTF. The CDR3 nucleotides are TGTGCCATCAGTTCGAGGGAGGGGCCTGGGGCCAACGTCCTGACTTTC.

The CDR3 loop is CAWGAGERWTGELFF. DNA of the CDR3: TGTGCCTGGGGCGCAGGGGAGAGGTGGACCGGGGAGCTGTTTTTT. This chain uses TRBV30 with TRBJ2-2, with D possibly TRBD1 on 6 matching bases. The CDR3 has 15 residues. Germline loops: CDR1 GTSNPN, CDR2 SVGIG (reference sequence). The V and J ends lost 5 bases and 5 bases respectively, with 18 bases between them.

The chain has TRBV6-5 and TRBJ1-5; 8 bases are a match to TRBD1. The germline CDR1 and CDR2 sequences are MNHEY and SVGAGI. This CDR3 contains 14 residues. The junction had 5 bases not matched to a gene; V was cut back by 4 bases and J by 6 bases. The CDR3 DNA reads as TGTGCCAGCAGTTGGACAGGGACGGTTCAGCCCCAGCATTTT. Protein product: CASSWTGTVQPQHF.

The gene calls are TRBV10-3 and TRBJ1-1, with D uncertain. The V end lost 8 bases, the J end lost 1 base, and 8 bases lay between the germline ends. The CDR3 is 12 residues long. From germline, CDR1 is ENHRY and CDR2 SYGVKD. CDR3: CAIQWGNTEAFF. The CDR3 DNA follows: TGTGCCATCCAGTGGGGGAACACTGAAGCTTTCTTT.